Sequencing of this T cell receptor beta chain was carried out in a study of blood T cells in healthy people across ages. It was with a sample-barcoded 5' primer and a J-beta primer mix that a second PCR of about 6 to 12 cycles was run. TCRdb called the 5' RACE reads again in MiXCR, with one record for every CDR3 protein. This sample has around 600,000 distinct CDR3 sequences, with roughly 48% found just once. The donors, healthy Caucasians from Russia, were aged roughly 6 to 90. Findings and limits, study-wide: For the donors, CMV status was unknown and possibly confounded expanded clonotype changes. Older age went with lower TCR beta diversity per million T cells, in a roughly linear way. Estimates of diversity drawn from one million T cells were considered underestimates.

V lost 5 bases to trimming and J lost 4 bases; unmatched junction nucleotides: 15. This CDR3 has 17 amino acids. The germline CDR1 and CDR2 sequences are LGHNA and YSLEER. This clonotype was seen a handful of times. Its antigen is unknown. The source is a man older than 75 in good health. The chain combines TRBV4-3 with TRBJ2-3, with 7 bases lining up with TRBD2. Sequenced input: blood. The CDR3 region has the DNA TGCGCCAGCAGCTTTGGGGGTAGGGCGGGAGTAGCAGATACGCAGTATTTT. It encodes CASSFGGRAGVADTQYF.